A single sample is the source of the 30 T cell receptor beta chains below, sequenced in a study of regulatory T cells in long-lasting Graves disease. Time point in this sample: persistent/refractory GD, antithyroid drugs over 5 years with positive TRAb. RNA isolated from PBMCs was used to make the TCR library. To make TCR beta libraries, researchers used iRepertoire HTBI primers and Arm-PCR of CDR3 regions. TCRdb re-called the multiplex PCR reads with MiXCR, one entry per CDR3 protein. The sample comprises roughly 400,000 distinct CDR3 sequences, roughly a fifth of which are singletons, and roughly an eighth rests with the top ten. Sequenced here: peripheral blood mononuclear cells (PBMCs), sampled when the disease was refractory, from a patient treated with antithyroid drugs. Every receptor here comes from a female donor with Graves disease.

The chain employs TRBV15 and TRBJ2-5, with 9 bases matching TRBD2. Germline CDR1 and CDR2: LNHNV and YYDKDF (reference sequence). The CDR3 length is 14 residues. V shed 1 base, J shed 5 bases, and the junction held 2 bases outside the gene matches. CDR3 residues: CATSRASGVETQYF. The CDR3 coding sequence is TGTGCCACCAGCAGAGCTAGCGGGGTGGAGACCCAGTACTTC. Full variable domain (rest looked up from reference TRBV15 and TRBJ2-5): DAMVIQNPRYQVTQFGKPVTLSCSQTLNHNVMYWYQQKSSQAPKLLFHYYDKDFNNEADTPDNFQSRRPNTSFCFLDIRSPGLGDTAMYLCATSRASGVETQYFGPGTRLLVL.

This clonotype was recorded at least ten times. The chain employs TRBV7-8 and TRBJ2-7; 8 bases are a match to TRBD1. CDR1 SGHVS and CDR2 FQNEAQ come from the germline V gene. The CDR3 is 14 amino acids. V was clipped by 2 bases and J by 4 bases; unmatched bases: 4. The CDR3 nucleotides read TGTGCCAGCAGCTTATCGGACAGGGTGTACGAGCAGTACTTC. Its translation is CASSLSDRVYEQYF.

V usage is TRBV5-1 and J usage is TRBJ2-2, with D tentatively TRBD1 (6 bases). Looked up from germline, CDR1 is SGHRS and CDR2 is YFSETQ. This CDR3 has 15 residues. V lost 7 bases, J lost 0 bases, and 13 bases lay in between. The CDR3 region is CASGRGGSNTGELFF. CDR3 DNA sequence: TGCGCCAGCGGGAGAGGGGGATCGAACACCGGGGAGCTGTTTTTT.

This clonotype was counted only a few times. The chain couples TRBV10-3 to TRBJ2-7; TRBD2 matches at 9 bases. Trimming removed 4 bases from V and 6 bases from J; junction bases left unmatched: 10. CDR1 is ENHRY and CDR2 is SYGVKD in the germline V gene. The CDR3 length is 15 residues. The DNA for the CDR3 is TGTGCCATCAGTGGAGGCGGGAGGGCCCGGGTCGAGCAGTACTTC. Translated: CAISGGGRARVEQYF.

This clonotype occurred many times. The genes are TRBV12-3 or TRBV12-4 and TRBJ2-2; D may be TRBD1 (9 bases). The V and J ends lost 6 bases and 4 bases respectively, with 21 bases between them. The CDR3 runs 17 residues. The CDR3 sequence: CASRPGTGTSPTGELFF. The CDR3 DNA follows: TGTGCCAGCAGACCTGGGACAGGGACTAGTCCCACCGGGGAGCTGTTTTTT.

This sequence joins TRBV4-1 and TRBJ2-5; possible D gene TRBD1, 6 bases. V was clipped by 0 bases and J by 5 bases, with 10 bases between them. The CDR3 extends over 14 amino acids. Germline lookup yields CDR1 MGHRA and CDR2 YSYEKL. CDR3: CASSQESQGETQYF. CDR3 nucleotides: TGCGCCAGCAGCCAAGAGTCACAGGGTGAGACCCAGTACTTC.

This clonotype has at least ten counts. The rearrangement links TRBV3-1 to TRBJ2-5; TRBD2 agrees at 9 bases. Germline values: CDR1 LGHDT, CDR2 YNNKEL (reference sequence). The CDR3 has 15 amino acids. V gave up 1 base and J gave up 6 bases; unmatched junction bases: 6. CDR3 amino acids: CASSQGSGSTKTQYF. For the CDR3, the DNA is TGTGCCAGCAGCCAAGGTAGCGGGAGCACCAAGACCCAGTACTTC.

At least ten counts were recorded for this clonotype. The V gene is TRBV28, the J gene TRBJ2-7; D ambiguous. V was pared by 7 bases and J by 5 bases, with 15 bases between. The CDR3 totals 13 residues. The germline V gene encodes CDR1 MDHEN and CDR2 SYDVKM. CDR3 in DNA: TGTGCCAGCACCGACGTCGGCCGGGACGAGCAGTACTTC. It is translated as CASTDVGRDEQYF.

This clonotype was detected many times. The V gene is TRBV20-1, the J gene TRBJ2-7; 8 bases are shared with TRBD2. The V gene end was trimmed by 1 base and the J gene end by 4 bases; junction bases not matched to a gene: 9. Germline values: CDR1 DFQATT, CDR2 SNEGSKA (reference sequence). This CDR3 spans 15 amino acids. CDR3 in DNA: TGCAGTGCTAGAGCTAGCGGGTCTAATATTTACGAGCAGTACTTC. Amino acid sequence: CSARASGSNIYEQYF.

The J gene is TRBJ1-2, the V gene TRBV29-1; tentatively, D is TRBD1 (6 bases). Germline CDR1 reads SQVTM; CDR2 reads ANQGSEA. V was pared by 4 bases and J by 8 bases, with 11 bases between. The CDR3 spans 11 residues. CDR3 coding DNA: TGCAGCGTTGTATTGGGGGCCGGCTACACCTTC. Protein product: CSVVLGAGYTF.

This clonotype was counted at least ten times. This chain connects TRBV10-2 to TRBJ1-1, with a possible D match to TRBD1 (6 bases). The length of the CDR3 is 13 residues. The V and J ends lost 2 bases and 4 bases respectively, with 8 bases between them. The germline V gene has CDR1 WSHSY and CDR2 SAAADI. The DNA of the CDR3 is TGCGCCAGCAGTGAGGGGGGCATCACTGAAGCTTTCTTT. Protein: CASSEGGITEAFF.

The chain combines TRBV14 with TRBJ2-5; D uncertain. CDR3 length: 13 residues. The germline CDR1 and CDR2 sequences are SGHDN and FVKESK. Trimming cost V 0 bases and J 4 bases, with 6 bases left between them. The CDR3 region has the DNA TGTGCCAGCAGCCAAGAAGTTCCAGAGACCCAGTACTTC. Translated: CASSQEVPETQYF.

J is TRBJ1-6 and V is TRBV9; D may be TRBD1 (5 bases). The V end was cut by 3 bases, the J end by 5 bases, with 12 bases between. This CDR3 is 15 amino acids long. Looked up from germline, CDR1 is SGDLS and CDR2 is YYNGEE. CDR3 sequence: CASSAWGGDNSPLHF. The DNA of the CDR3 is TGTGCCAGCAGCGCCTGGGGGGGGGATAATTCACCCCTCCACTTT.

The J gene is TRBJ1-6, the V gene TRBV5-6, with 7 bases aligning to TRBD1. CDR1 and CDR2 from the germline V gene are SGHDT and YYEEEE. The V and J ends lost 5 bases and 9 bases, in that order; junction bases with no gene match: 5. The CDR3 spans 13 residues. The chain's CDR3 is CASRQTGTSPLHF. The DNA for the CDR3 is TGTGCCAGCAGGCAGACAGGGACTTCACCCCTCCACTTT. The whole variable domain, remainder taken from reference TRBV5-6 and TRBJ1-6, is DAGVTQSPTHLIKTRGQQVTLRCSPKSGHDTVSWYQQALGQGPQFIFQYYEEEERQRGNFPDRFSGHQFPNYSSELNVNALLLGDSALYLCASRQTGTSPLHFGNGTRLTVT.

In this sample, this clonotype turned up many times. The rearrangement links TRBV20-1 to TRBJ2-7, with TRBD1 identical over 7 bases. The CDR3 has 12 amino acids. Germline assignment: CDR1 DFQATT and CDR2 SNEGSKA (reference sequence). CDR3 in amino acids: CSAGDSSYEQYF. The CDR3 nucleotides are TGCAGCGCCGGGGACAGCTCCTACGAGCAGTACTTC.

The chain combines TRBV20-1 with TRBJ1-5, with no clear D. V lost 0 bases and J lost 7, with 10 bases in between. There are 13 residues in the CDR3. CDR1 and CDR2 from the germline V gene are DFQATT and SNEGSKA (reference sequence). The CDR3 region has the DNA TGCAGTGCTAGAGACAGGTCAGACCAGCCCCAGCATTTT. Translated, it gives CSARDRSDQPQHF.

This clonotype was counted between two and nine times. This CDR3 reads CAISEKGNTIYF. The CDR3 DNA reads as TGTGCCATCAGTGAAAAAGGAAACACCATATATTTT. The chain couples TRBV10-3 to TRBJ1-3; D not resolved. Trimming removed 3 bases at V and 4 bases at J, with 4 bases between. CDR1 ENHRY and CDR2 SYGVKD come from the germline V gene. There are 12 residues in the CDR3.

About this clonotype: This is likely a read error, given that the CDR3 carries no conserved phenylalanine or tryptophan at its end. The chain links TRBV5-1 to TRBJ2-7; D gene unclear. CDR3 size: 12 residues. CDR1 is SGHRS, CDR2 YFSETQ, per germline. Trimming removed 2 bases from V and 6 bases from J, with 9 bases in between. The CDR3 spells CASSFGIGEQYL. As DNA, the CDR3 is TGCGCCAGCAGCTTCGGTATAGGCGAGCAGTACCTC.

The table lists this clonotype with many counts. This chain uses TRBV28 with TRBJ1-5; D is unclear. V lost 1 base to trimming and J lost 9 bases, with 7 bases between them. CDR1 is MDHEN and CDR2 is SYDVKM in the germline V gene. This CDR3 spans 12 amino acids. The DNA for the CDR3 is TGTGCCAGCAGTTTATCGGTGCGGCCCCAGCATTTT. Translation: CASSLSVRPQHF.

CDR3 bases: TGCGCCAGCAGCTGGAAAACCGGGACTAGCAGAGGGTACTTC. This encodes CASSWKTGTSRGYF. This chain uses TRBV5-1 with TRBJ2-5; 9 bases match TRBD2. CDR1 is SGHRS and CDR2 is YFSETQ in the germline V gene. The CDR3 length is 14 residues. After removal of 3 bases from V and 13 bases from J, the junction contained 13 bases not matched to a gene.

The CDR3 nucleotides are TGTGCCAGCAGTTTGGACAGATCCAATGAGCAGTTCTTC. It is translated as CASSLDRSNEQFF. V gene TRBV12-3 or TRBV12-4 combines with J gene TRBJ2-1; a weak D match, TRBD1 (6 bases). Trimming removed 3 bases at V and 6 bases at J, with 9 bases between. The CDR3 has 13 residues.

This clonotype showed up just a few times. CDR3 protein: CAWSEQAATGPQHF. CDR3 in DNA: TGTGCCTGGAGTGAGCAGGCAGCGACAGGGCCCCAGCATTTT. The genes are TRBV30 and TRBJ1-5, with a weak D call TRBD1 (6 bases). This CDR3 region has 14 residues. Trimming removed 1 base from V and 9 bases from J, with 16 bases in between. Germline V lookup: CDR1 GTSNPN, CDR2 SVGIG (reference sequence).

The rearrangement joins TRBV4-1 to TRBJ2-7; 8 positions match TRBD2. V lost 3 bases and J lost 4; bases outside the gene matches: 8. Germline lookup yields CDR1 MGHRA and CDR2 YSYEKL. The CDR3 is 15 residues long. In DNA, the CDR3 is TGCGCCAGCAGCCAGACATCCGGGACTAGGTACGAGCAGTACTTC. This translates into CASSQTSGTRYEQYF.

This clonotype was counted many times. The V gene is TRBV30, the J gene TRBJ2-7; D is possibly TRBD1 or TRBD2 (5 bases each). The length of the CDR3 is 12 residues. V shed 6 bases and J shed 6 bases, with 15 bases lying between them. Per germline, CDR1 GTSNPN and CDR2 SVGIG (reference sequence). CDR3 nucleotide sequence: TGTGCCTGTAGGGACGGCAGGCTCGAGCAGTACTTC. This translates into CACRDGRLEQYF.

This clonotype turned up a few times. The chain joins TRBV20-1 to TRBJ2-7; TRBD2 might be the D (7 bases). The CDR3 length is 15 residues. Trimming pared 3 bases from V and 3 bases from J, leaving 18 bases between. Germline-derived CDR1 and CDR2 are DFQATT and SNEGSKA (reference sequence). The CDR3 region has the DNA TGCAGTGCTAGGCCGCGGGGGCAGGAGGTCTACGAGCAGTACTTC. It is translated as CSARPRGQEVYEQYF.

This clonotype occurred many times. The chain links TRBV28 to TRBJ2-5, with 9 bases aligning to TRBD2. CDR3 length equals 18 residues. With V trimmed by 4 bases and J by 7 bases, 19 bases remained unmatched. Looked up from germline, CDR1 is MDHEN and CDR2 is SYDVKM. CDR3 sequence reads: CASSSWGLAGYETGTQYF. CDR3 bases: TGTGCCAGCAGTTCGTGGGGGCTAGCGGGATACGAAACTGGGACCCAGTACTTC.

This clonotype was picked up many times. This rearrangement joins TRBV20-1 to TRBJ2-7; 10 nucleotides agree with TRBD1. Per germline, CDR1 DFQATT and CDR2 SNEGSKA (reference sequence). V was clipped by 5 bases and J by 6 bases; unmatched bases: 10. This CDR3 has 14 residues. Here the CDR3 DNA reads TGCAGTGCTGGGTCGGGACAGGGGTCGCTCGAGCAGTACTTC. It encodes CSAGSGQGSLEQYF.

The rearrangement joins TRBV5-1 to TRBJ2-5; D is undetermined. The germline CDR1 and CDR2 sequences are SGHRS and YFSETQ. Trimming shortened V by 1 base and J by 2 bases, and 9 bases separated the two germline ends. This CDR3 is 14 amino acids long. The DNA of the CDR3 is TGCGCCAGCAGCTTGATCACAGATCAAGAGACCCAGTACTTC. Translated: CASSLITDQETQYF.

CDR3 protein: CASSPGLGGRGTDTQYF. CDR3 nucleotides: TGCGCCAGCAGCCCAGGCCTAGGGGGTAGGGGCACAGATACGCAGTATTTT. This chain connects TRBV5-1 to TRBJ2-3, with a tentative D call TRBD1 (6 bases). CDR1 and CDR2 (germline): SGHRS, YFSETQ. CDR3 length: 17 residues. The germline V and J ends were trimmed by 4 bases and 1 base, with 19 bases remaining between them.

This clonotype occurred a few times. The chain joins TRBV25-1 to TRBJ1-2, with a possible D match to TRBD1 (6 bases). Deletions cut 6 bases from V and 7 bases from J, with 18 bases between. Per the germline V gene, CDR1 is MGHDK and CDR2 is SYGVNS. CDR3 length equals 14 residues. CDR3 residues: CASSDRFLSGGYTF. CDR3 DNA: TGTGCCAGCAGCGACAGGTTTTTATCAGGTGGCTACACCTTC.